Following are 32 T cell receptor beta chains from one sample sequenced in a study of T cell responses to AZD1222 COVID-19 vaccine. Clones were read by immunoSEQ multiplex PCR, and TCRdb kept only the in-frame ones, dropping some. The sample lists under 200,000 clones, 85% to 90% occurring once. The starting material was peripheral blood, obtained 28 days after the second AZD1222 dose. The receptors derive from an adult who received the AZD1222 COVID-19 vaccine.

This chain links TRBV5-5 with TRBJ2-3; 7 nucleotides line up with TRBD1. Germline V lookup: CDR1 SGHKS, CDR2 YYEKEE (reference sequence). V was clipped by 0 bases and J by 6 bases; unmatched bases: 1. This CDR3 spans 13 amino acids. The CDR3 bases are TGTGCCAGCAGCTTGGGACAGGGTGATACGCAGTATTTT. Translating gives CASSLGQGDTQYF.

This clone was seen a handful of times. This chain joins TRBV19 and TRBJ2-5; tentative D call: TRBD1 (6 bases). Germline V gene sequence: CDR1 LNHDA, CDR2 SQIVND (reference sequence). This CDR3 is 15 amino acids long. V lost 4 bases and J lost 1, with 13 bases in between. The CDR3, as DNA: TGTGCCAGTAGTAGTTTTGTCAGGGGCCAAGAGACCCAGTACTTC. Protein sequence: CASSSFVRGQETQYF. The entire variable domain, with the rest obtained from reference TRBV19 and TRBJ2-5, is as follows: DGGITQSPKYLFRKEGQNVTLSCEQNLNHDAMYWYRQDPGQGLRLIYYSQIVNDFQKGDIAEGYSVSREKKESFPLTVTSAQKNPTAFYLCASSSFVRGQETQYFGPGTRLLVL.

The CDR3 spells CASSTISSGNTIYF. In DNA, the CDR3 is TGTGCCAGCAGCACTATAAGCTCTGGAAACACCATATATTTT. The chain has TRBV3-1 (or the pseudogene TRBV3-2) and TRBJ1-3; D is undetermined. The CDR3 totals 14 residues. Germline V gene lookup returns CDR1 LGHDT and CDR2 YNNKEL (reference sequence). Trimming removed 5 bases from V and 0 bases from J, with 8 bases in between.

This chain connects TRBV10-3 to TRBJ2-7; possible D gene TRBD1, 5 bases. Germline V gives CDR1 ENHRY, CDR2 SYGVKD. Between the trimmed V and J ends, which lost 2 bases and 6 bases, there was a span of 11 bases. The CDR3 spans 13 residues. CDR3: CAISELSGIEQYF. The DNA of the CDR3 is TGTGCCATCAGTGAGCTCTCAGGGATCGAGCAGTACTTC.

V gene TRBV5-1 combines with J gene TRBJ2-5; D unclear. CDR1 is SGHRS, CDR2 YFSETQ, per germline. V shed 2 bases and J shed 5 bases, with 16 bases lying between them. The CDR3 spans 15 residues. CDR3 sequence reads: CASSFPAGVDETQYF. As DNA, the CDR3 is TGCGCCAGCAGCTTCCCGGCTGGGGTGGACGAGACCCAGTACTTC.

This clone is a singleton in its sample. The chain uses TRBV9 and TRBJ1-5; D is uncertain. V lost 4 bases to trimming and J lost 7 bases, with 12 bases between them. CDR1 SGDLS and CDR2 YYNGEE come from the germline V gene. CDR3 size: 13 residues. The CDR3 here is CASSPGSAQPQHF. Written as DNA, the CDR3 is TGTGCCAGCAGCCCGGGGTCAGCGCAGCCCCAGCATTTT.

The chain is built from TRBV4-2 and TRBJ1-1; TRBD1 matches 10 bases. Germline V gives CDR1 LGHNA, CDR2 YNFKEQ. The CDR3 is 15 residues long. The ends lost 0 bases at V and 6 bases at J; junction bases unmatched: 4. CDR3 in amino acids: CASSQEDRGSSEAFF. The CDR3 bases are TGTGCCAGCAGCCAAGAGGACAGGGGGAGCTCTGAAGCTTTCTTT.

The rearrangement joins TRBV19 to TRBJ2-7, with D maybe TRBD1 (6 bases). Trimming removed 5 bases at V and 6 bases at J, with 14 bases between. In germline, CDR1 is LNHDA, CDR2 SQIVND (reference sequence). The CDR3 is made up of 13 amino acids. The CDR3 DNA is TGTGCCAGTAGTGGGACAACCCTTGGCGAGCAGTACTTC. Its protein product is CASSGTTLGEQYF. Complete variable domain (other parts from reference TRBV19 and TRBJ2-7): DGGITQSPKYLFRKEGQNVTLSCEQNLNHDAMYWYRQDPGQGLRLIYYSQIVNDFQKGDIAEGYSVSREKKESFPLTVTSAQKNPTAFYLCASSGTTLGEQYFGPGTRLTVT.

The CDR3 is CASRKRAGSQETQYF. As DNA, the CDR3 is TGTGCCAGCAGGAAACGAGCGGGCAGTCAAGAGACCCAGTACTTC. The rearrangement joins TRBV6-5 to TRBJ2-5; TRBD2 is a possible D gene (6 bases). Germline V gene data show CDR1 as MNHEY and CDR2 as SVGAGI. The V end lost 6 bases, the J end lost 2 bases, and 16 bases lay between the germline ends. The CDR3 is made up of 15 amino acids.

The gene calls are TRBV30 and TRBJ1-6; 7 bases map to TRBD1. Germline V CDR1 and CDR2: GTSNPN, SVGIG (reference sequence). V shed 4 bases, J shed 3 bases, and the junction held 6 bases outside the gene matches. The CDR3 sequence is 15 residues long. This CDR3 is CAWTRDSLYNSPLHF. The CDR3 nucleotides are TGTGCCTGGACCCGGGACAGCCTCTATAATTCACCCCTCCACTTT. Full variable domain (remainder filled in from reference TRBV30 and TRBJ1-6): SQTIHQWPATLVQPVGSPLSLECTVEGTSNPNLYWYRQAAGRGLQLLFYSVGIGQISSEVPQNLSASRPQDRQFILSSKKLLLSDSGFYLCAWTRDSLYNSPLHFGNGTRLTVT.

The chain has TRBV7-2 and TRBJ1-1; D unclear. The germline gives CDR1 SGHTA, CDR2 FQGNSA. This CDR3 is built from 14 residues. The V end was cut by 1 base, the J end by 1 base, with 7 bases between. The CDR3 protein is CASSLGPGNTEAFF. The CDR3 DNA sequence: TGTGCCAGCAGCTTAGGCCCGGGGAACACTGAAGCTTTCTTT. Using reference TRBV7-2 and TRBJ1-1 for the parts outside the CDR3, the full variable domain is GAGVSQSPSNKVTEKGKDVELRCDPISGHTALYWYRQSLGQGLEFLIYFQGNSAPDKSGLPSDRFSAERTGGSVSTLTIQRTQQEDSAVYLCASSLGPGNTEAFFGQGTRLTVV.

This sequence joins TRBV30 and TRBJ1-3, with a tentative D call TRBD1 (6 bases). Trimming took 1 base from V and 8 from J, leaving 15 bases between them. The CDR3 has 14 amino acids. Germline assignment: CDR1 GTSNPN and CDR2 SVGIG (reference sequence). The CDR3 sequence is CAWSEGGPRDTIYF. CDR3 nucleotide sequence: TGTGCCTGGAGTGAAGGGGGGCCGCGAGACACCATATATTTT.

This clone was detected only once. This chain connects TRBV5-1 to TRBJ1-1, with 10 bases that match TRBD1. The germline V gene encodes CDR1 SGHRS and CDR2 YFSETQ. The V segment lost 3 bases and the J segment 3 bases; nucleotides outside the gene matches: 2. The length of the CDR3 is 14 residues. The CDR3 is CASSYGTGDTEAFF. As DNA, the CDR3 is TGCGCCAGCAGCTACGGGACAGGGGACACTGAAGCTTTCTTT. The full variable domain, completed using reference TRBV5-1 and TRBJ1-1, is KAGVTQTPRYLIKTRGQQVTLSCSPISGHRSVSWYQQTPGQGLQFLFEYFSETQRNKGNFPGRFSGRQFSNSRSEMNVSTLELGDSALYLCASSYGTGDTEAFFGQGTRLTVV.

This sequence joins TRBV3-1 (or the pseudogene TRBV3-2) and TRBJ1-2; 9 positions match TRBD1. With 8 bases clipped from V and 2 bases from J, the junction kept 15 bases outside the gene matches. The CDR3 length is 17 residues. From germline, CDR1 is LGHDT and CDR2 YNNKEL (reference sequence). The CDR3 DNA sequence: TGTGCCAGCGGATCACCGGGACAGGGTCTAATGAACTATGGCTACACCTTC. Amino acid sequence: CASGSPGQGLMNYGYTF.

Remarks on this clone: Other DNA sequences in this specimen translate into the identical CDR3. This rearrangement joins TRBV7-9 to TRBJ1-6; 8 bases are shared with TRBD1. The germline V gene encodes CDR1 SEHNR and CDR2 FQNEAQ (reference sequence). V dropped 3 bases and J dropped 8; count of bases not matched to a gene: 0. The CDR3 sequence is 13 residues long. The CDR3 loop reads CASSLTGDSPLHF. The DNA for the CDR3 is TGTGCCAGCAGCTTGACAGGGGATTCACCCCTCCACTTT.

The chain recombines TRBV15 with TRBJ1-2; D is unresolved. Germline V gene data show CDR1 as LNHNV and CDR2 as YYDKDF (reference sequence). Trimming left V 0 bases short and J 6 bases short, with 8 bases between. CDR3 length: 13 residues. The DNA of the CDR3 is TGTGCCACCAGCAGAGATACCCGGGATGGCTACACCTTC. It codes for CATSRDTRDGYTF.

CDR3 coding DNA: TGTGCCAGCAGCCTACAAGACAGGGGGACCCAGTACTTC. Encoded protein: CASSLQDRGTQYF. V and J are TRBV5-4 and TRBJ2-5, with 8 nucleotides matching TRBD1. CDR3 length: 13 residues. The V gene's germline CDR1 is SGHNT and CDR2 YYREEE (reference sequence). V was clipped by 4 bases and J by 7 bases; unmatched bases: 6. Filled out from reference TRBV5-4 and TRBJ2-5, the complete variable domain reads ETGVTQSPTHLIKTRGQQVTLRCSSQSGHNTVSWYQQALGQGPQFIFQYYREEENGRGNFPPRFSGLQFPNYSSELNVNALELDDSALYLCASSLQDRGTQYFGPGTRLLVL.

CDR3 in amino acids: CASREDRFSNQPQHF. CDR3 DNA: TGTGCCAGCAGAGAGGACAGGTTTAGCAATCAGCCCCAGCATTTT. The rearrangement uses TRBV6-5 and TRBJ1-5; 7 bases align to TRBD1. The CDR3 is 15 residues long. Trimming at V came to 6 bases and at J to 0 bases, leaving 5 bases not matched to a gene. From germline, CDR1 is MNHEY and CDR2 SVGAGI.

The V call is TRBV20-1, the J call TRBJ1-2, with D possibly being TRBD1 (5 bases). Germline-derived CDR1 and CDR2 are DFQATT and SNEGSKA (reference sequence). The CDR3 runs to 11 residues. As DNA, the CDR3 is TGCAGGGGTGGGGCCGTAAATGGCTACACCTTC. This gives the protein CRGGAVNGYTF.

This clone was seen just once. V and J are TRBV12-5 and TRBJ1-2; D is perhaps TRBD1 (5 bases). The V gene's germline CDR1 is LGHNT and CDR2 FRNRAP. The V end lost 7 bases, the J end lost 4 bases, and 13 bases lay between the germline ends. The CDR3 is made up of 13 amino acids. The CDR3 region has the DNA TGTGCTAGTGCCGCGGAGGGGCTCTATGGCTACACCTTC. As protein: CASAAEGLYGYTF. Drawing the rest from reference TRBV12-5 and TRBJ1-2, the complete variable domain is DARVTQTPRHKVTEMGQEVTMRCQPILGHNTVFWYRQTMMQGLELLAYFRNRAPLDDSGMPKDRFSAEMPDATLATLKIQPSEPRDSAVYFCASAAEGLYGYTFGSGTRLTVV.

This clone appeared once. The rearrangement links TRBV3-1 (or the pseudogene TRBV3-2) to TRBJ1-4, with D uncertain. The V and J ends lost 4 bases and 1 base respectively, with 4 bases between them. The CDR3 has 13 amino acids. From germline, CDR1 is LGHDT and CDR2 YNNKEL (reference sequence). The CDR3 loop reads CASSRKTNEKLFF. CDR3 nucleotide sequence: TGTGCCAGCAGCCGAAAAACTAATGAAAAACTGTTTTTT.

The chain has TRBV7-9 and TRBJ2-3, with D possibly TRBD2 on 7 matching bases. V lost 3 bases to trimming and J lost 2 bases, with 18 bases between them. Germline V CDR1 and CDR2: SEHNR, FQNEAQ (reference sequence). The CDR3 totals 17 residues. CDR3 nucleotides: TGTGCCAGCAGCTTCTGGGGGGAGGGGGATTCCACAGATACGCAGTATTTT. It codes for CASSFWGEGDSTDTQYF. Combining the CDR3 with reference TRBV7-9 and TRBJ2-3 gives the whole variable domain DTGVSQNPRHKITKRGQNVTFRCDPISEHNRLYWYRQTLGQGPEFLTYFQNEAQLEKSRLLSDRFSAERPKGSFSTLEIQRTEQGDSAMYLCASSFWGEGDSTDTQYFGPGTRLTVL.

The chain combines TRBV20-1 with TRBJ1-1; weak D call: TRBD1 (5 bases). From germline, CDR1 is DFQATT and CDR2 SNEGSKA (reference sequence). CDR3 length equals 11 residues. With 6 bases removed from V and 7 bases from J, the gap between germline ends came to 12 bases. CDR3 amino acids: CSASRAYEAFF. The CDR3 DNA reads TGCAGTGCCTCCAGGGCTTATGAAGCTTTCTTT.

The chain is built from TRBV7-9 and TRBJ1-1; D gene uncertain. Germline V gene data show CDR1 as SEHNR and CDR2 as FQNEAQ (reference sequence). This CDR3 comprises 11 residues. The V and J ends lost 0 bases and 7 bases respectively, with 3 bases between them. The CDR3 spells CASSLAIEAFF. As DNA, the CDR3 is TGTGCCAGCAGCTTAGCGATTGAAGCTTTCTTT.

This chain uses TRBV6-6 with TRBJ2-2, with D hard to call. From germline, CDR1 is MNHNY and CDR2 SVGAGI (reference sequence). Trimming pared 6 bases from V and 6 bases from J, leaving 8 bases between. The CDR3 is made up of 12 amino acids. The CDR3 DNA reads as TGTGCCAGCAGCCTTCGAGCCGGGGAGCTGTTTTTT. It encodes CASSLRAGELFF.

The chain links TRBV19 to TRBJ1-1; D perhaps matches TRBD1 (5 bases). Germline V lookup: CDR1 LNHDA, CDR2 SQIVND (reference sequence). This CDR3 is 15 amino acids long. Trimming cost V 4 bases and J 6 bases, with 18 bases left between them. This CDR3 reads CASSTSAGGMAEAFF. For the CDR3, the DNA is TGTGCCAGTAGTACCTCCGCGGGGGGGATGGCTGAAGCTTTCTTT.

CDR3: CASSVGNQPQHF. The CDR3 DNA is TGCGCCAGCAGTGTTGGGAATCAGCCCCAGCATTTT. This rearrangement joins TRBV10-1 to TRBJ1-5; D remains ambiguous. Looked up from germline, CDR1 is WNHNN and CDR2 is SYGVQD (reference sequence). With 4 bases removed from V and 4 bases from J, the gap between germline ends came to 5 bases. The CDR3 has 12 amino acids.

The CDR3 nucleotides are TGTGCCAGTAGTTTCAGGGGAGGGACTGAAGCTTTCTTT. Its protein is CASSFRGGTEAFF. The rearrangement joins TRBV19 to TRBJ1-1; possible D gene TRBD1, 6 bases. The V gene lost 5 bases and the J gene lost 5 bases, with 12 bases spanning the gap. Per the germline V gene, CDR1 is LNHDA and CDR2 is SQIVND (reference sequence). The CDR3 totals 13 residues.

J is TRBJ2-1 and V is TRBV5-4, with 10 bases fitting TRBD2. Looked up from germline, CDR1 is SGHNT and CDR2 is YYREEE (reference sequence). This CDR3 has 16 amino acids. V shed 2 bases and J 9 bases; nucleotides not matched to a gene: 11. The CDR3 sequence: CASSLKMSGGAAEQFF. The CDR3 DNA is TGTGCCAGCAGCTTAAAGATGAGCGGGGGGGCCGCTGAGCAGTTCTTC.

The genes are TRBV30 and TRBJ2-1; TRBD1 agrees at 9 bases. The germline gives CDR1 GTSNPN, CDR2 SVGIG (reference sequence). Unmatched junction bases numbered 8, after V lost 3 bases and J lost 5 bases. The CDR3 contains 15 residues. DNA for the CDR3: TGTGCCTGGAGCCCGGGACAGGGTCTTCACAATGAGCAGTTCTTC. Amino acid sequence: CAWSPGQGLHNEQFF. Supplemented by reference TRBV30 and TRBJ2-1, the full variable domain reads SQTIHQWPATLVQPVGSPLSLECTVEGTSNPNLYWYRQAAGRGLQLLFYSVGIGQISSEVPQNLSASRPQDRQFILSSKKLLLSDSGFYLCAWSPGQGLHNEQFFGPGTRLTVL.

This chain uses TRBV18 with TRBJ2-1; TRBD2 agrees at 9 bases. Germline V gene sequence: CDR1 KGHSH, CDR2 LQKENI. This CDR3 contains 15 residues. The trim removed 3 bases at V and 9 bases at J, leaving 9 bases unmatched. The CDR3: CASSPKSGGYGEQFF. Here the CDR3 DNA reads TGTGCCAGCTCACCCAAGAGCGGGGGGTATGGTGAGCAGTTCTTC. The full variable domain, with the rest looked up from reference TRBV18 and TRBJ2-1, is NAGVMQNPRHLVRRRGQEARLRCSPMKGHSHVYWYRQLPEEGLKFMVYLQKENIIDESGMPKERFSAEFPKEGPSILRIQQVVRGDSAAYFCASSPKSGGYGEQFFGPGTRLTVL.

CDR3 residues: CASSPSVGGYNEQFF. The CDR3 coding sequence is TGTGCCAGCTCACCGAGTGTCGGAGGGTACAATGAGCAGTTCTTC. The chain is built from TRBV18 and TRBJ2-1; D is possibly TRBD2 (6 bases). V shed 3 bases and J shed 4 bases, with 13 bases lying between them. The CDR3 spans 15 residues. Per germline, CDR1 KGHSH and CDR2 LQKENI.